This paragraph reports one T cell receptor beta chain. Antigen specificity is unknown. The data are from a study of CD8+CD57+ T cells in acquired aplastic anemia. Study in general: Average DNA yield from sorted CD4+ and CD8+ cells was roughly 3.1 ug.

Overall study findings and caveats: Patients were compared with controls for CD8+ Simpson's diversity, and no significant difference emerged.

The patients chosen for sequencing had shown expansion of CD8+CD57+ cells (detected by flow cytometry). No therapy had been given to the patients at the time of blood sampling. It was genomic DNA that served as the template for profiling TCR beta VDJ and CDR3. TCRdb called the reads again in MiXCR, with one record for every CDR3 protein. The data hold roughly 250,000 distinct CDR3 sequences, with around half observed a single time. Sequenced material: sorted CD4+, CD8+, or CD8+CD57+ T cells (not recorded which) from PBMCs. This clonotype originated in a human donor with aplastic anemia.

The CDR3 nucleotides read TGCAGTGCTAGAGATCTCGCAGCAAACTATGGCTACACCTTC. Protein: CSARDLAANYGYTF. The V call is TRBV20-1, the J call TRBJ1-2; D is ambiguous. CDR1 and CDR2 (germline): DFQATT, SNEGSKA (reference sequence). Trimming shortened V by 0 bases and J by 2 bases, and 10 bases separated the two germline ends. The CDR3 length is 14 residues.